The clone carrying this T cell receptor beta chain was seen only a few times. Its antigen remains unidentified. Construction of TCR beta libraries relied on iRepertoire HTBI primers and on Arm-PCR targeting CDR3 regions. Original processing methods: Spanning all samples, the identified segments comprised 60 to 70 TRBV and fewer than 15 TRBJ. A single record per CDR3 protein comes from TCRdb applying MiXCR to the multiplex PCR reads. The V and J calls were determined by TCRdb, not by the authors. The sample has a few hundred thousand distinct CDR3 sequences, roughly 24% seen once. The time point here: persistent/refractory GD, antithyroid drugs over 5 years with positive TRAb. RNA from PBMCs was the source of the TCR library. The data were taken from a study of regulatory T cells in long-lasting Graves disease. The study, taken as a whole, reports: Persistent disease exhibited a predilection for TRBV28, TRBJ1-2 and TRBJ2-5. Accuracy could have been hurt by small sample size.

Germline V gene data show CDR1 as DFQATT and CDR2 as SNEGSKA (reference sequence). The ends lost 5 bases at V and 2 bases at J; junction bases unmatched: 3. The CDR3 has 12 residues. The receptor comes from a woman aged 35 to 49 with Graves disease. This chain uses TRBV20-1 with TRBJ2-7, with 7 bases lining up with TRBD1. This specimen was peripheral blood mononuclear cells (PBMCs), taken when the disease was refractory, from a patient treated with antithyroid drugs. The CDR3 loop reads CSAWDRPYEQYF. The CDR3 DNA follows: TGCAGTGCTTGGGACAGACCCTACGAGCAGTACTTC.